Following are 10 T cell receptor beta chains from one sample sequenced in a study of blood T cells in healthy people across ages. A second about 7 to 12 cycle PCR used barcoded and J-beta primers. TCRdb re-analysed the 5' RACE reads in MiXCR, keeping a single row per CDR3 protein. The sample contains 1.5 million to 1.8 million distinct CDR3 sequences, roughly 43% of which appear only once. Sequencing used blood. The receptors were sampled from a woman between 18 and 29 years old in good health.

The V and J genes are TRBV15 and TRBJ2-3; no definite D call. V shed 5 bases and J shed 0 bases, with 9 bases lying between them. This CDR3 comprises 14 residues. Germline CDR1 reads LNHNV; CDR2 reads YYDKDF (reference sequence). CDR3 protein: CATSLQWSTDTQYF. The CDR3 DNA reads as TGTGCCACCAGCTTACAATGGAGCACAGATACGCAGTATTTT. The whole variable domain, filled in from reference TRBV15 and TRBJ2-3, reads DAMVIQNPRYQVTQFGKPVTLSCSQTLNHNVMYWYQQKSSQAPKLLFHYYDKDFNNEADTPDNFQSRRPNTSFCFLDIRSPGLGDTAMYLCATSLQWSTDTQYFGPGTRLTVL.

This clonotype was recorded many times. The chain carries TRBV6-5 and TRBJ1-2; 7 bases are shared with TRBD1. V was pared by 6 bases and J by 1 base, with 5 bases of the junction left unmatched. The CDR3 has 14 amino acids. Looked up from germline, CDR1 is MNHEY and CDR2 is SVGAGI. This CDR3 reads CASRRQGRNYGYTF. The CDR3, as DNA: TGTGCCAGCAGAAGACAGGGTCGTAACTATGGCTACACCTTC.

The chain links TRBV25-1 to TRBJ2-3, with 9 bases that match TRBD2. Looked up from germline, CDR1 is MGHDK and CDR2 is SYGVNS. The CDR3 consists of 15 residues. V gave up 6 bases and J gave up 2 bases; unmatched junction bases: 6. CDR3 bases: TGTGCCAGCAGCACTAGCGGGCGAACCACAGATACGCAGTATTTT. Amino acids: CASSTSGRTTDTQYF.

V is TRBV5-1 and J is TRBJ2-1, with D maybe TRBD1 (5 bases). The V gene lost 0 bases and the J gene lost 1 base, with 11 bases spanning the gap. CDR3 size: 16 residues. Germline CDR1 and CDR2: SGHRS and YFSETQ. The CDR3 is CASSLAQGSSYNEQFF. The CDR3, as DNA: TGCGCCAGCAGCTTGGCCCAGGGAAGTTCCTACAATGAGCAGTTCTTC.

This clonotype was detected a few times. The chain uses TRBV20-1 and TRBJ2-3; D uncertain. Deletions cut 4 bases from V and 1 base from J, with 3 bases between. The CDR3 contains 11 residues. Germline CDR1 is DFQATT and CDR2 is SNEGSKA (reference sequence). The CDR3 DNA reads TGCAGTGCTAAACGCACAGATACGCAGTATTTT. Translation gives CSAKRTDTQYF.

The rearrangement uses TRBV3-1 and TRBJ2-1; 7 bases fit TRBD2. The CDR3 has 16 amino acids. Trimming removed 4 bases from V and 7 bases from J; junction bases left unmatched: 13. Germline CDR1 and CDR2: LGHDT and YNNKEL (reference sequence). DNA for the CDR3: TGTGCCAGCAGCCTATCAGCGGGGCCCACCGTTAATGAGCAGTTCTTC. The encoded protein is CASSLSAGPTVNEQFF.

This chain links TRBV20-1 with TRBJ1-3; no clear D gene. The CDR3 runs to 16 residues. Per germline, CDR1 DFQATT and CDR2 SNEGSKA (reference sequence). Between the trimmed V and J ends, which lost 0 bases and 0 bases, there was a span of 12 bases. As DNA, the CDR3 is TGCAGTGCTAGAGATTTACCTGACTACTCTGGAAACACCATATATTTT. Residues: CSARDLPDYSGNTIYF.

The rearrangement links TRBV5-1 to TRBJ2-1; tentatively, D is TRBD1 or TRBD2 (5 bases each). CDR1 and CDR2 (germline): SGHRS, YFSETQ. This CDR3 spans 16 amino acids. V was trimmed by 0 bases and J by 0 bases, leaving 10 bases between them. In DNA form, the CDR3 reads TGCGCCAGCAGCTTGGTTTGGGGGACCTCCTACAATGAGCAGTTCTTC. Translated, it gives CASSLVWGTSYNEQFF.

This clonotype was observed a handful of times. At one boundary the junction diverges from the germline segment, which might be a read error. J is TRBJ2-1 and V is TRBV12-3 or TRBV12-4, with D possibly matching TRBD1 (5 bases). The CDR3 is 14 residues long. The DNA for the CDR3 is TGTGCCAGCAGTTTTTTCCAGGGTTACAGTGAGCAGTTCTTC. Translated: CASSFFQGYSEQFF.

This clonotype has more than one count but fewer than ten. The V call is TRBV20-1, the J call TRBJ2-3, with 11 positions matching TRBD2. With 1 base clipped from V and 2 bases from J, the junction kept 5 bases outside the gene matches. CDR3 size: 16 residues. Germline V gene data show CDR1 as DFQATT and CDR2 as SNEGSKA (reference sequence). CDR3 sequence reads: CSARALLAGVTDTQYF. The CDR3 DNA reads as TGCAGTGCTAGAGCACTACTAGCGGGGGTCACAGATACGCAGTATTTT.